This record concerns one T cell receptor (beta chain) sequence. Its antigen is as yet unknown. The use of a sample-barcoded 5' primer and a J-beta primer mix characterized a second PCR of about 7 to 12 cycles. TCRdb ran MiXCR on the 5' RACE reads and lists one entry per CDR3 protein. Seen here are 700,000 or so distinct CDR3 sequences, around 38% observed once, and the top ten hold around 30%. V trimming: 9 bases; J trimming: 6 bases; junction bases outside the gene matches: 3. Germline CDR1 reads MNHEY; CDR2 reads SVGEGT. CDR3 size: 12 residues. This sample is drawn from a study of blood T cells in healthy people across ages. Findings and limits, study-wide: What prevented conclusive comparison of naive and antigen-experienced cells was that PBMCs were unsorted. Naive CD4+ cell counts and diversity both ran higher in long-lived than in aged donors.

The rearrangement links TRBV6-2 or TRBV6-3 to TRBJ2-2, with 8 bases identical to TRBD1. The TCR was taken from a man older than 75 in good health. What was sequenced was blood. CDR3 in DNA: TGTGCCAGGCGACAGGGGTCCGGGGAGCTGTTTTTT. Translated: CARRQGSGELFF.